Sequencing of this T cell receptor beta chain was carried out in a study of cytomegalovirus exposure and HLA in healthy donors. Amplification used 60 Vbeta primers and 13 Jbeta primers. The repertoire was sequenced with immunoSEQ multiplex PCR; TCRdb's copy has only in-frame clones and lacks some. This sample has roughly 150,000 clones, with around 80% found just once. Germline V gene lookup returns CDR1 KGHSH and CDR2 LQKENI. The CDR3 runs to 15 residues. V lost 6 bases and J lost 0; bases outside the gene matches: 5. The rearrangement links TRBV18 to TRBJ1-1; 9 bases are a match to TRBD1. Input material: PBMCs. The receptor comes from a male donor in good health and CMV-seronegative. The CDR3 nucleotides are TGTGCCAGCTCTCCGGGACAGGGATTGAACACTGAAGCTTTCTTT. Its protein is CASSPGQGLNTEAFF.